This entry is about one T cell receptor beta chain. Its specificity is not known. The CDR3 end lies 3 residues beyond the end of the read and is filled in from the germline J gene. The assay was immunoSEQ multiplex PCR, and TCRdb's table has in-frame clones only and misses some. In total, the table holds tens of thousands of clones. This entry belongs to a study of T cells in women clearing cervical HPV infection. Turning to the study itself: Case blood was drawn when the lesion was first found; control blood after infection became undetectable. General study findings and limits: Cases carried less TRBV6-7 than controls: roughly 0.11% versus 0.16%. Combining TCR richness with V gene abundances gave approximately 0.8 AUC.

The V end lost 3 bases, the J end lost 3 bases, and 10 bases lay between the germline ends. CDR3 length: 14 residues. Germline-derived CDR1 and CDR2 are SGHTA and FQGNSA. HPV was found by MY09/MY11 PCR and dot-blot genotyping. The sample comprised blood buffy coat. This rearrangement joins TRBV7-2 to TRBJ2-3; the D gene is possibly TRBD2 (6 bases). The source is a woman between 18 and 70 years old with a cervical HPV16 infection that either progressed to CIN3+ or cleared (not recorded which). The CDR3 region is CASSLTGGTDTQYF. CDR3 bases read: TGTGCCAGCAGCTTGACCGGGGGTACAGATACG.